Each of the 12 T cell receptor beta chains below was sequenced from the same sample in a study of CD8+ T cells in alopecia areata. Sequencing used cDNA as its template, made by extracting RNA and reverse transcribing it. The table came from immunoSEQ multiplex PCR; TCRdb's copy has only in-frame clones and leaves some out. The profile covers about 250,000 clones, with 65% to 70% appearing a single time and around 1.2% taken by the ten largest. The specimen was CD4+ T cells sorted from blood, collected at week 0. These receptors were taken from a human donor with alopecia areata.

This chain connects TRBV6-5 to TRBJ2-7; D remains unclear. Germline V gene sequence: CDR1 MNHEY, CDR2 SVGAGI. Trimming shortened V by 0 bases and J by 2 bases, and 14 bases separated the two germline ends. This CDR3 comprises 16 residues. CDR3 residues: CASSYSAGQSTYEQYF. The CDR3 nucleotides are TGTGCCAGCAGTTACTCGGCCGGGCAGTCGACCTACGAGCAGTACTTC.

Notes on this clone: Different DNA sequences within this sample yield the same CDR3. The chain couples TRBV30 to TRBJ1-5; D may be TRBD1 (5 bases). The CDR3 covers 12 residues. Trimming left V 0 bases short and J 6 bases short, with 6 bases between. Germline assignment: CDR1 GTSNPN and CDR2 SVGIG (reference sequence). The CDR3 DNA follows: TGTGCCTGGAGTGTTAGGGGTCAGCCCCAGCATTTT. This sequence encodes CAWSVRGQPQHF.

This chain joins TRBV25-1 and TRBJ2-5; TRBD2 is a possible D gene (5 bases). The CDR3 has 13 residues. The V end lost 2 bases, the J end lost 5 bases, and 9 bases lay between the germline ends. Germline CDR1 is MGHDK and CDR2 is SYGVNS. The CDR3 DNA sequence: TGTGCCAGCAGTGAAGGAGGCGTCGAGACCCAGTACTTC. Its translation: CASSEGGVETQYF.

This chain joins TRBV30 and TRBJ1-1, with TRBD1 matching over 9 bases. Trimming removed 4 bases from V and 11 bases from J; junction bases left unmatched: 5. The CDR3 contains 11 residues. Germline-derived CDR1 and CDR2 are GTSNPN and SVGIG (reference sequence). For the CDR3, the DNA is TGTGCCTGGACGACAGGGGGACGGGCTTTCTTT. It translates to CAWTTGGRAFF. The complete variable domain, with remaining parts taken from reference TRBV30 and TRBJ1-1, reads SQTIHQWPATLVQPVGSPLSLECTVEGTSNPNLYWYRQAAGRGLQLLFYSVGIGQISSEVPQNLSASRPQDRQFILSSKKLLLSDSGFYLCAWTTGGRAFFGQGTRLTVV.

This clone has a handful of counts. The V gene is TRBV7-9, the J gene TRBJ2-3, with D tentatively TRBD1 (6 bases). Per the germline V gene, CDR1 is SEHNR and CDR2 is FQNEAQ (reference sequence). The CDR3 is 15 residues long. V lost 5 bases and J lost 2, with 14 bases in between. The chain's CDR3 is CASSLTGFVTDTQYF. In nucleotides, the CDR3 is TGTGCCAGCAGCCTCACAGGGTTCGTCACAGATACGCAGTATTTT.

This clone turned up a few times. This sequence joins TRBV9 and TRBJ1-6; unclear D gene. The CDR3 is made up of 13 amino acids. The V gene's germline CDR1 is SGDLS and CDR2 YYNGEE. Trimming pared 3 bases from V and 10 bases from J, leaving 11 bases between. The CDR3 region is CASSEAIGSPLHF. CDR3 bases: TGTGCCAGCAGCGAGGCCATTGGGTCACCCCTCCACTTT.

As concerns this clone: A junction boundary mismatches the germline segment, possibly from a read error. This chain connects TRBV7-7 to TRBJ2-5, with 11 bases matching TRBD2. Germline CDR1 is SSHAT and CDR2 is FNYEAQ (reference sequence). The CDR3 runs to 16 residues. CDR3 amino acids: CASSHHGLAGSETQYF. DNA for the CDR3: TGTGCTAGCAGCCACCACGGACTAGCGGGTTCAGAGACCCAGTACTTC.

The chain recombines TRBV2 with TRBJ2-7; no definite D call. V was pared by 6 bases and J by 2 bases, with 8 bases between. The CDR3 has 12 residues. CDR1 SNHLY and CDR2 FYNNEI come from the germline V gene. This chain's CDR3 is CASRPNTYEQYF. The CDR3 DNA is TGTGCCAGCAGACCCAACACCTACGAGCAGTACTTC.

This clone was counted between two and nine times. The chain carries TRBV4-3 and TRBJ1-2; 7 nucleotides agree with TRBD1. This CDR3 is 13 amino acids long. V trimming: 10 bases; J trimming: 4 bases; junction bases outside the gene matches: 9. The germline V gene has CDR1 LGHNA and CDR2 YSLEER. The CDR3 sequence: CATAPDRSYGYTF. CDR3 nucleotides: TGCGCCACCGCGCCGGACAGGAGCTATGGCTACACCTTC.

This clone was observed a handful of times. The chain combines TRBV9 with TRBJ2-3; 8 nucleotides match TRBD2. Per germline, CDR1 SGDLS and CDR2 YYNGEE. With V trimmed by 4 bases and J by 1 base, 2 bases remained unmatched. There are 14 residues in the CDR3. The CDR3 DNA follows: TGTGCCAGCAGCAATAGCGGGGGCACAGATACGCAGTATTTT. Residues: CASSNSGGTDTQYF.

In this sample, this clone turned up a few times. The chain is built from TRBV29-1 and TRBJ1-2, with TRBD1 matching 11 bases. This CDR3 is built from 14 residues. J gave up 4 bases and V 3 bases, and 4 bases lay outside the gene matches. Germline CDR1 SQVTM, CDR2 ANQGSEA. The CDR3 protein is CSVDSGTGGYGYTF. DNA for the CDR3: TGCAGCGTTGACAGTGGGACAGGGGGCTATGGCTACACCTTC. The full variable domain, in which reference TRBV29-1 and TRBJ1-2 provide the parts outside the CDR3, is SAVISQKPSRDICQRGTSLTIQCQVDSQVTMMFWYRQQPGQSLTLIATANQGSEATYESGFVIDKFPISRPNLTFSTLTVSNMSPEDSSIYLCSVDSGTGGYGYTFGSGTRLTVV.

On this clone: Within the sample, other DNA sequences also encode this same CDR3. The V and J genes are TRBV5-1 and TRBJ2-5; 9 positions match TRBD1. Germline V gene sequence: CDR1 SGHRS, CDR2 YFSETQ. This CDR3 contains 14 residues. The J segment lost 4 bases and the V segment lost 4 bases, leaving 5 bases of the junction unmatched. This chain's CDR3 is CASSLQGAGETQYF. The CDR3 DNA follows: TGCGCCAGCAGCCTACAGGGGGCTGGAGAGACCCAGTACTTC.